This T cell receptor (beta chain) was sequenced in a study of shared clonotypes between healthy human individuals. CD45RO-negative CD8 cells positively selected for CCR7 made up the naive population, which excluded terminally differentiated effector memory CD45RA+ cells. Among the donors, all were Caucasian adults who lived in Nashville, Tennessee. Trimming shortened V by 0 bases and J by 8 bases, and 17 bases separated the two germline ends. Germline CDR1 and CDR2: SGDLS and YYNGEE. There are 16 residues in the CDR3. Clones were read by immunoSEQ multiplex PCR, and TCRdb kept only the in-frame ones, dropping some. Of some 2 million clones listed, around 96% are singletons.

The sample taken for sequencing was naive CD8+ T cells sorted from blood. The chain has TRBV9 and TRBJ1-4; the D gene is possibly TRBD1 (5 bases). The TCR originated in a man aged 18 to 30 in good health. The DNA for the CDR3 is TGTGCCAGCAGCGTAGAGTCGGGGGGGTCTAGGGAAAAACTGTTTTTT. Translated, it gives CASSVESGGSREKLFF.